This passage covers 21 T cell receptor beta chains from one sample sequenced in a study of cytomegalovirus exposure and HLA in healthy donors. The assay was immunoSEQ multiplex PCR, and TCRdb's table has in-frame clones only and misses some. This table holds roughly 63,000 clones, 89% found once. Sample: PBMCs. The receptors derive from a woman aged 18-29 years in good health and CMV-seronegative.

The V and J genes are TRBV27 and TRBJ2-6; D not certain. Per the germline V gene, CDR1 is MNHEY and CDR2 is SMNVEV (reference sequence). Trimming removed 6 bases from V and 2 bases from J, with 5 bases in between. The CDR3 contains 13 residues. CDR3 in amino acids: CASRLAGANVLTF. The CDR3 DNA reads TGTGCCAGCAGACTCGCTGGGGCCAACGTCCTGACTTTC.

This chain links TRBV5-1 with TRBJ1-6; D gene uncertain. CDR3 length: 15 amino acids. Trimming cost V 2 bases and J 10 bases, with 16 bases left between them. CDR1 and CDR2 from the germline V gene are SGHRS and YFSETQ. In DNA, the CDR3 is TGCGCCAGCAGCTTAACACCGACAAGTGGATCACCCCTCCACTTT. It yields the protein CASSLTPTSGSPLHF.

This clone was recorded a few times. The rearrangement joins TRBV18 to TRBJ2-7, with D perhaps TRBD1 (5 bases). Germline lookup yields CDR1 KGHSH and CDR2 LQKENI. With 5 bases removed from V and 2 bases from J, the gap between germline ends came to 16 bases. The CDR3 extends over 15 amino acids. CDR3 amino acids: CASSTHQGLPYEQYF. CDR3 nucleotides: TGTGCCAGCTCAACCCACCAGGGTTTACCCTACGAGCAGTACTTC. The full variable domain, its missing parts supplied by reference TRBV18 and TRBJ2-7, is NAGVMQNPRHLVRRRGQEARLRCSPMKGHSHVYWYRQLPEEGLKFMVYLQKENIIDESGMPKERFSAEFPKEGPSILRIQQVVRGDSAAYFCASSTHQGLPYEQYFGPGTRLTVT.

J is TRBJ1-2 and V is TRBV14, with TRBD1 matching over 7 bases. Germline V gene sequence: CDR1 SGHDN, CDR2 FVKESK. The CDR3 loop spans 15 amino acids. V was clipped by 0 bases and J by 4 bases; unmatched bases: 5. CDR3: CASSQEQGRLYGYTF. The CDR3, as DNA: TGTGCCAGCAGCCAAGAACAGGGGCGCCTCTATGGCTACACCTTC.

V and J are TRBV4-1 and TRBJ1-5; no clear D. With 1 base removed from V and 7 bases from J, the gap between germline ends came to 11 bases. The CDR3 runs 14 residues. CDR1 and CDR2 (germline): MGHRA, YSYEKL. CDR3 amino acids: CASSQGPPQQPQHF. CDR3 coding DNA: TGCGCCAGCAGCCAAGGGCCCCCACAGCAGCCCCAGCATTTT.

The table lists this clone with a few counts. The chain carries TRBV10-2 and TRBJ2-7, with 11 bases aligning to TRBD1. After removal of 0 bases from V and 3 bases from J, the junction contained 16 bases not matched to a gene. The CDR3 length is 20 residues. Germline assignment: CDR1 WSHSY and CDR2 SAAADI. The CDR3 DNA sequence: TGCGCCAGCAGTGAGTCCTACGAAATGAAGGACAGGGGGCTGATCTACGAGCAGTACTTC. Translated: CASSESYEMKDRGLIYEQYF.

J is TRBJ1-6 and V is TRBV2; the D gene is possibly TRBD1 (5 bases). This CDR3 region has 18 residues. Germline assignment: CDR1 SNHLY and CDR2 FYNNEI. V lost 3 bases, J lost 0 bases, and 15 bases lay in between. CDR3 loop: CASSEVLGGGSYNSPLHF. The CDR3 DNA reads TGTGCCAGCAGTGAGGTTTTGGGCGGGGGCTCCTATAATTCACCCCTCCACTTT.

The chain links TRBV5-4 to TRBJ1-2; 12 bases fit TRBD1. The junction had 4 bases not matched to a gene; V was cut back by 4 bases and J by 3 bases. Germline values: CDR1 SGHNT, CDR2 YYREEE (reference sequence). The CDR3 contains 15 residues. The CDR3 nucleotides read TGTGCCAGCAGCCCAGGGACAGGGGGCGACTATGGCTACACCTTC. It specifies CASSPGTGGDYGYTF.

This chain joins TRBV4-2 and TRBJ1-5, with D perhaps matching TRBD1 (5 bases). CDR1 is LGHNA, CDR2 YNFKEQ, per germline. V lost 1 base, J lost 2 bases, and 12 bases lay in between. The CDR3 contains 16 residues. CDR3 residues: CASSQGGDLGNQPQHF. CDR3 coding DNA: TGTGCCAGCAGCCAAGGAGGGGACTTGGGCAATCAGCCCCAGCATTTT.

The sample holds one count of this clone. The sample contains more than one DNA sequence encoding this CDR3. This sequence joins TRBV5-1 and TRBJ2-3, with TRBD1 matching over 7 bases. The CDR3 has 17 amino acids. Germline V lookup: CDR1 SGHRS, CDR2 YFSETQ. Germline trimming cut 0 bases from V and 1 base from J; bases unmatched to any gene: 8. CDR3 loop: CASSLEGTGVGTDTQYF. In DNA form, the CDR3 reads TGCGCCAGCAGCTTGGAAGGAACAGGGGTCGGCACAGATACGCAGTATTTT.

A word on this clone: Other nucleotide sequences in the sample specify the same CDR3. The chain joins TRBV5-6 to TRBJ2-3; TRBD2 matches 7 bases. The CDR3 is made up of 15 amino acids. Germline values: CDR1 SGHDT, CDR2 YYEEEE. V shed 5 bases, J shed 11 bases, and the junction held 17 bases outside the gene matches. The CDR3: CASSYTSAGSLGQYF. The CDR3 DNA reads TGTGCCAGCAGTTATACTAGCGCGGGATCCCTGGGGCAGTATTTT.

The chain employs TRBV7-9 and TRBJ1-4, with 8 bases lining up with TRBD1. V was clipped by 5 bases and J by 5 bases; unmatched bases: 7. Germline-derived CDR1 and CDR2 are SEHNR and FQNEAQ (reference sequence). The CDR3 is made up of 15 amino acids. The CDR3 protein is CASSRGTGENEKLFF. Here the CDR3 DNA reads TGTGCCAGCAGCCGCGGGACAGGCGAGAATGAAAAACTGTTTTTT.

The chain uses TRBV4-2 and TRBJ2-5; maybe TRBD1 (6 bases). CDR1 is LGHNA, CDR2 YNFKEQ, per germline. The CDR3 sequence is 18 residues long. V was cut by 0 bases and J by 0 bases, with 17 bases left in between. The CDR3 DNA reads TGTGCCAGCAGCCAAGATTTGGTCCAGGGGCGGTACCAAGAGACCCAGTACTTC. It yields the protein CASSQDLVQGRYQETQYF.

The gene calls are TRBV7-8 and TRBJ2-7; perhaps TRBD1 as D (5 bases). The CDR3 runs to 16 residues. V lost 1 base to trimming and J lost 2 bases, with 15 bases between them. Per the germline V gene, CDR1 is SGHVS and CDR2 is FQNEAQ. The CDR3, as DNA: TGTGCCAGCAGCTTAGGCGCAGGGCAAAATCCCTACGAGCAGTACTTC. Its protein is CASSLGAGQNPYEQYF.

This clone was counted between two and nine times. This chain connects TRBV6-1 to TRBJ1-6; 9 nucleotides agree with TRBD1. The CDR3 is made up of 15 amino acids. V dropped 6 bases and J dropped 10; count of bases not matched to a gene: 10. From germline, CDR1 is MNHNS and CDR2 SASEGT. The CDR3 spells CASRPPRGTGSPLHF. The CDR3, as DNA: TGTGCCAGCAGGCCCCCTAGGGGGACAGGGTCACCCCTCCACTTT.

The rearrangement uses TRBV2 and TRBJ1-5; perhaps TRBD1 as D (5 bases). Trimming removed 6 bases at V and 13 bases at J, with 16 bases between. Germline V gene sequence: CDR1 SNHLY, CDR2 FYNNEI. The CDR3 length is 12 residues. The CDR3 loop is CASSENGGSQHF. The CDR3 region has the DNA TGTGCCAGCAGCGAAAACGGGGGTAGTCAGCATTTT. Using reference TRBV2 and TRBJ1-5 for the parts outside the CDR3, the full variable domain is EPEVTQTPSHQVTQMGQEVILRCVPISNHLYFYWYRQILGQKVEFLVSFYNNEISEKSEIFDDQFSVERPDGSNFTLKIRSTKLEDSAMYFCASSENGGSQHFGDGTRLSIL.

The CDR3 bases are TGTGCCAGCAGGACCGACTTTTTAAATGAGCAGTTCTTC. This gives the protein CASRTDFLNEQFF. The chain employs TRBV6-6 and TRBJ2-1; no clear D gene. V gave up 6 bases and J gave up 7 bases, with 13 bases separating them. Germline CDR1 reads MNHNY; CDR2 reads SVGAGI (reference sequence). The CDR3 is made up of 13 amino acids.

V and J are TRBV27 and TRBJ1-2, with 7 nucleotides matching TRBD1. Germline V gives CDR1 MNHEY, CDR2 SMNVEV (reference sequence). J gave up 6 bases and V 6 bases, and 4 bases lay outside the gene matches. This CDR3 region has 12 residues. CDR3 coding DNA: TGTGCCAGCAGGGAGGACAGGCATGGCTACACCTTC. It is translated as CASREDRHGYTF.

The genes are TRBV19 and TRBJ2-1; 10 bases are a match to TRBD2. V lost 7 bases to trimming and J lost 2 bases; unmatched junction nucleotides: 5. This CDR3 is 15 amino acids long. Per germline, CDR1 LNHDA and CDR2 SQIVND (reference sequence). The CDR3 loop is CASTRAGGTYNEQFF. CDR3 in DNA: TGTGCCAGTACTCGAGCGGGAGGGACCTACAATGAGCAGTTCTTC.

J is TRBJ1-4 and V is TRBV7-2, with TRBD1 identical over 7 bases. Losses at the gene ends were 3 bases for V and 4 bases for J; bases not matched to a gene: 5. The V gene's germline CDR1 is SGHTA and CDR2 FQGNSA. The CDR3 runs 15 residues. DNA of the CDR3: TGTGCCAGCAGCTTGGACACAGGGGTTAATGAAAAACTGTTTTTT. Translation gives CASSLDTGVNEKLFF.

This clone was detected only once. The gene calls are TRBV28 and TRBJ1-3; no clear D. The germline V gene encodes CDR1 MDHEN and CDR2 SYDVKM. Trimming removed 6 bases from V and 3 bases from J, with 12 bases in between. This CDR3 is built from 14 residues. CDR3 nucleotide sequence: TGTGCCAGCAGCCACTCAACTTTTGGAAACACCATATATTTT. Its protein is CASSHSTFGNTIYF. Looking up the rest from reference TRBV28 and TRBJ1-3 gives the full variable domain: DVKVTQSSRYLVKRTGEKVFLECVQDMDHENMFWYRQDPGLGLRLIYFSYDVKMKEKGDIPEGYSVSREKKERFSLILESASTNQTSMYLCASSHSTFGNTIYFGEGSWLTVV.